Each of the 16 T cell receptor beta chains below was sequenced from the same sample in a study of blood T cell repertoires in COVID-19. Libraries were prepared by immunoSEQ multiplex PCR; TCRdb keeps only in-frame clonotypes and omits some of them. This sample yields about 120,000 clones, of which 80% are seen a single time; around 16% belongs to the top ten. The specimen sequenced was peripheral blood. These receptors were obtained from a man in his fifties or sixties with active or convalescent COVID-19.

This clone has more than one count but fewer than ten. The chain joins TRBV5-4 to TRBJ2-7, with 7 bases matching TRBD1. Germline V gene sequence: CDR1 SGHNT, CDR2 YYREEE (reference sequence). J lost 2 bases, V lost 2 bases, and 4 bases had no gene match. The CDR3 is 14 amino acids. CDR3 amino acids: CASSFGTGAYEQYF. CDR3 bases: TGTGCCAGCAGCTTCGGTACAGGGGCCTACGAGCAGTACTTC. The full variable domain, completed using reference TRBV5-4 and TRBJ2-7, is ETGVTQSPTHLIKTRGQQVTLRCSSQSGHNTVSWYQQALGQGPQFIFQYYREEENGRGNFPPRFSGLQFPNYSSELNVNALELDDSALYLCASSFGTGAYEQYFGPGTRLTVT.

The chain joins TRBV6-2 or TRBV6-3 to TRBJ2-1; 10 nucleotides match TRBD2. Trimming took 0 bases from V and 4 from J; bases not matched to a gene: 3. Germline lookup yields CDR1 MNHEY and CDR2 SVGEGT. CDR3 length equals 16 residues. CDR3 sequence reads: CASSYSAGGFYNEQFF. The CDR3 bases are TGTGCCAGCAGTTACTCAGCGGGAGGGTTTTACAATGAGCAGTTCTTC.

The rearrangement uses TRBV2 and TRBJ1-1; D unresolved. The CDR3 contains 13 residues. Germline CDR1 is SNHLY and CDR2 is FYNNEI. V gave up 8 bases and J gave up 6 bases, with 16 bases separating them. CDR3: CASSSLSSSEAFF. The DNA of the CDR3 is TGTGCCAGCTCCTCTCTTTCCAGTTCTGAAGCTTTCTTT.

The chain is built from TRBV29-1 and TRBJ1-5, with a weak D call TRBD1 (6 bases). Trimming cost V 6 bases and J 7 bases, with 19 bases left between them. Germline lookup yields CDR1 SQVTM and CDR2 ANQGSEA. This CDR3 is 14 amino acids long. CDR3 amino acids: CSVLLDRKSQPQHF. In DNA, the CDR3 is TGCAGCGTCCTCCTTGACAGGAAAAGCCAGCCCCAGCATTTT.

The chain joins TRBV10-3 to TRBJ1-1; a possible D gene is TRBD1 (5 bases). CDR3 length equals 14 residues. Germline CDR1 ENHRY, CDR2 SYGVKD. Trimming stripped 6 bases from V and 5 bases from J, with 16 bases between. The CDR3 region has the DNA TGTGCCATCAGGGGCTCAGGGCCAAAGACTGAAGCTTTCTTT. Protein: CAIRGSGPKTEAFF.

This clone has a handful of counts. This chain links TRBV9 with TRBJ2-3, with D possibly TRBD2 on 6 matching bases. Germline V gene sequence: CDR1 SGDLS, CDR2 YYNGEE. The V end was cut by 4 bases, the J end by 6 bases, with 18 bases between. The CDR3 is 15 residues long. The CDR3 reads CASSPLRREWDTQYF. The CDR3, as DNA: TGTGCCAGCAGCCCGTTAAGGAGGGAGTGGGATACGCAGTATTTT.

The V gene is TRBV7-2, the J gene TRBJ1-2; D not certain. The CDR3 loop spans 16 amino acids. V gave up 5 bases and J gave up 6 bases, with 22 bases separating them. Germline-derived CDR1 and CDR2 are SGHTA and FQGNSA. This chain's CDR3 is CASSPRQGGYGDGYTF. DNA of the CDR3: TGTGCCAGCAGCCCCCGGCAAGGAGGTTACGGCGATGGCTACACCTTC. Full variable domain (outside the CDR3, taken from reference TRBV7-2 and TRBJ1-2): GAGVSQSPSNKVTEKGKDVELRCDPISGHTALYWYRQSLGQGLEFLIYFQGNSAPDKSGLPSDRFSAERTGGSVSTLTIQRTQQEDSAVYLCASSPRQGGYGDGYTFGSGTRLTVV.

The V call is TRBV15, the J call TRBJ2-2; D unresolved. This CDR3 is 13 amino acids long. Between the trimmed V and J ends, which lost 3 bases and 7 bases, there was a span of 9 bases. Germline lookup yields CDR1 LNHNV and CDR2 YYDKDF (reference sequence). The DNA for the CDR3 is TGTGCCACCAGCAGTGCAAGAGACGGGGAGCTGTTTTTT. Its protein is CATSSARDGELFF.

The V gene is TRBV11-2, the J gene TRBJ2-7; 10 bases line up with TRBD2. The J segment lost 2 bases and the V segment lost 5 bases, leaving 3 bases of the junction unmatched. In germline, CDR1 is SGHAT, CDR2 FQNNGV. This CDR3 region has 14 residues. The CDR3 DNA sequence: TGTGCCAGCAGCGTAGCGGGAGGACCCTACGAGCAGTACTTC. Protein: CASSVAGGPYEQYF.

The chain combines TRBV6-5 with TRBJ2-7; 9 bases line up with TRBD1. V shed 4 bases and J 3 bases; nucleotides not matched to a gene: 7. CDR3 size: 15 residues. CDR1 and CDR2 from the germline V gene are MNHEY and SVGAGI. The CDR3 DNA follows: TGTGCCAGCAGTTCTCCCGGGACAGGGATCTACGAGCAGTACTTC. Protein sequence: CASSSPGTGIYEQYF.

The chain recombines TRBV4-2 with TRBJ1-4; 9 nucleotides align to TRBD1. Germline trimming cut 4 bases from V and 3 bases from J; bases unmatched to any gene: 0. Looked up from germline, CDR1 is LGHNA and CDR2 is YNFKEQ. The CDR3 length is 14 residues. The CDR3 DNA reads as TGTGCCAGCAGCCGACAGGGGGCTAATGAAAAACTGTTTTTT. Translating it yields CASSRQGANEKLFF.

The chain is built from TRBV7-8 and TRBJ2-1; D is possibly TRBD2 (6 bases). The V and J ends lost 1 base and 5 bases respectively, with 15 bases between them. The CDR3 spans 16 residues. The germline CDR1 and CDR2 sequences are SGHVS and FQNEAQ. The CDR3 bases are TGTGCCAGCAGCTTAGAGCGCGGGAAGAGCCACAATGAGCAGTTCTTC. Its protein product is CASSLERGKSHNEQFF.

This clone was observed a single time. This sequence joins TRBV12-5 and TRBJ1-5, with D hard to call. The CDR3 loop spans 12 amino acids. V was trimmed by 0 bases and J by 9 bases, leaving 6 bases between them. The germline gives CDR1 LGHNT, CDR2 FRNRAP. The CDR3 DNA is TGTGCTAGTGGTTTGGTAGGCGGGCCCCAGCATTTT. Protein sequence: CASGLVGGPQHF.

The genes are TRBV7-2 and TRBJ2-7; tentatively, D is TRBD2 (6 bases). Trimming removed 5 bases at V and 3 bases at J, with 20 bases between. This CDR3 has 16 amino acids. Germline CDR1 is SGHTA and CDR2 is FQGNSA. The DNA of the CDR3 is TGTGCCAGCAGCCCCGGCCCGGATAGCGGCCTCTACGAGCAGTACTTC. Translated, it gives CASSPGPDSGLYEQYF.

The CDR3 nucleotides are TGTGCCAGCAGCTTAGCTGGTAGCGGGAGCGAGCAGTACTTC. Its protein is CASSLAGSGSEQYF. The chain combines TRBV7-9 with TRBJ2-7; TRBD2 matches at 9 bases. The V gene end was trimmed by 0 bases and the J gene end by 6 bases; junction bases not matched to a gene: 3. Germline-derived CDR1 and CDR2 are SEHNR and FQNEAQ (reference sequence). The CDR3 is 14 amino acids.

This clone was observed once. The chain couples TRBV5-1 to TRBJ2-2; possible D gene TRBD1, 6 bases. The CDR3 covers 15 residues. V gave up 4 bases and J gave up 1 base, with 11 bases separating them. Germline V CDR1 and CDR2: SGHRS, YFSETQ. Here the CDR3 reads CASSGGHQNTGELFF. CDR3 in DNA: TGCGCCAGCAGCGGGGGACACCAGAACACCGGGGAGCTGTTTTTT.